This T cell receptor beta chain was identified in a study of blood T cell repertoires in COVID-19. Study in general: Samples taken during acute and convalescent COVID-19 were collected in the United States, Italy and Spain. The cDNA or gDNA used as material had been derived from T cells, B-cell-depleted T cells, or PBMCs.

Germline CDR1 is MDHEN and CDR2 is SYDVKM. There are 10 residues in the CDR3. V lost 10 bases to trimming and J lost 7 bases, with 11 bases between them. In the study's own analysis: Estimation of nucleated cell counts relied on the amplification of reference gene primers. Repertoires were generated with immunoSEQ multiplex PCR, while TCRdb's copy carries only in-frame clones and drops some. V and J calls and clone size are given by that table; D and trimming were obtained from the DNA. Here the sample spans under 95,000 clones, over 80% being singletons. This clonotype was obtained from a woman of 80 years or more with active or convalescent COVID-19. The sample consisted of peripheral blood. The chain has TRBV28 and TRBJ2-7; D possibly corresponds to TRBD2 (6 bases). DNA of the CDR3: TGTGCCACTGGGGCGGGGGAGCAGTACTTC. It is translated as CATGAGEQYF.